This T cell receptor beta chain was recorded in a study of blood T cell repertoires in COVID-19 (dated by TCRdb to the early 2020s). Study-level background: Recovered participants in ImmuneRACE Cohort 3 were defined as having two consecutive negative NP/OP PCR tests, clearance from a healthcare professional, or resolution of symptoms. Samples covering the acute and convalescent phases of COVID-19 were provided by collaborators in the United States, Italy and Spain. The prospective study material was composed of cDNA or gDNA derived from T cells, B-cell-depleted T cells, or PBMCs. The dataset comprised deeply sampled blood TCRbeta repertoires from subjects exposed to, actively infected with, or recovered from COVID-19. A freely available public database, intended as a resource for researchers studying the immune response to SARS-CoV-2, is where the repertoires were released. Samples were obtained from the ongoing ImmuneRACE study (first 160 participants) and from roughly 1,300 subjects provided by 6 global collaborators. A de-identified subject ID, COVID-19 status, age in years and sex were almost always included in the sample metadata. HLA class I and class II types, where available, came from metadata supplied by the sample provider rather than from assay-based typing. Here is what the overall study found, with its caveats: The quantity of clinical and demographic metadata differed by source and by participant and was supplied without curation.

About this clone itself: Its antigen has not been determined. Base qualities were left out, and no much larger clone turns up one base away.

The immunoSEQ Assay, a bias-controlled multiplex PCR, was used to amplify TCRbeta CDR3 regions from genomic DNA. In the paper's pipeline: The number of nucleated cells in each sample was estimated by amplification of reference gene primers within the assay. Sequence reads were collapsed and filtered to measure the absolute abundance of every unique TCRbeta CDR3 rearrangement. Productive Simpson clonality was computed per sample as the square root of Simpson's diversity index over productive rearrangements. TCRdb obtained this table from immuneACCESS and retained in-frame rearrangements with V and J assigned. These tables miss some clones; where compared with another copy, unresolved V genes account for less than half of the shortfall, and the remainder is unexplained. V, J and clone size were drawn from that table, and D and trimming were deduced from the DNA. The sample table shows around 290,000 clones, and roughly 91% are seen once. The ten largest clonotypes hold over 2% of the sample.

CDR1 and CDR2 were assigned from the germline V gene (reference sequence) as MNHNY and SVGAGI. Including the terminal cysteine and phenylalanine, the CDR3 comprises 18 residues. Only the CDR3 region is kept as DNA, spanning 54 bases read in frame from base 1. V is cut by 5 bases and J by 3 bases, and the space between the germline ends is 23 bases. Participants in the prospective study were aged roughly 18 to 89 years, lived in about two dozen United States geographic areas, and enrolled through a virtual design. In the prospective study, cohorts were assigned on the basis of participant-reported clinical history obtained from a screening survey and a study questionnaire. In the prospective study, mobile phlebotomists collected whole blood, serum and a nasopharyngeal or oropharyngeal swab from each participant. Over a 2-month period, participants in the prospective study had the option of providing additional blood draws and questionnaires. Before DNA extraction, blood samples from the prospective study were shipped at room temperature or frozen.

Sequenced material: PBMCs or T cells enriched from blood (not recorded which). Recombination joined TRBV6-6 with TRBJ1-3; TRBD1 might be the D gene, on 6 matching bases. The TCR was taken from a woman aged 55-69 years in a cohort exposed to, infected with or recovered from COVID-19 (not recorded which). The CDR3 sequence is CASSPRGTPEPYGNTIYF. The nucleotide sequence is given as TGTGCCAGCAGTCCCAGGGGAACACCGGAACCTTATGGAAACACCATATATTTT.